This TCR beta chain was retrieved from a study of beta chain features in type 1 diabetes. Of the isolated RNA, all was reverse transcribed, and so the sequenced material was expressed TCRB transcripts. This table comes from immunoSEQ multiplex PCR, and its TCRdb copy is limited to in-frame clones, with some not included. The profile shows 130,000 to 150,000 clones, 9.2% of them singletons. Sequencing was done on a sample of central memory CD4+ T cells from blood. The TCR was taken from a man younger than 35 in good health.

The CDR3 DNA reads as TGCGCCAGCAGCCAAGGGCAGACAGGGGGATCCTACGAGCAGTACTTC. The encoded protein is CASSQGQTGGSYEQYF. V and J are TRBV4-1 and TRBJ2-7, with 9 bases lining up with TRBD1. The V segment lost 1 base and the J segment 1 base; nucleotides outside the gene matches: 5. Germline V lookup: CDR1 MGHRA, CDR2 YSYEKL. This CDR3 contains 16 residues.